The 17 T cell receptor beta chains below all came from one sample that was sequenced in a study of OX40 agonist ivuxolimab in advanced cancers. Profiled with immunoSEQ multiplex PCR; TCRdb holds only in-frame clones, not every one. The table shows tens of thousands of clones, with approximately 88% occurring only once. This specimen consisted of CD4+ or CD8+ T cells sorted from blood, obtained in a trial of the OX40 agonist ivuxolimab. The source of these receptors is an adult with an advanced solid tumor such as melanoma, head and neck, liver or kidney cancer.

V usage is TRBV2 and J usage is TRBJ1-5; possibly TRBD1 for D (5 bases). The CDR3 contains 13 residues. V gave up 1 base and J gave up 9 bases, with 10 bases separating them. CDR1 is SNHLY, CDR2 FYNNEI, per germline. The CDR3 sequence: CASSEVGGGPQHF. In DNA, the CDR3 is TGTGCCAGCAGTGAAGTAGGTGGGGGGCCCCAGCATTTT.

The chain couples TRBV28 to TRBJ1-2, with D tentatively TRBD1 (5 bases). Trimming removed 8 bases at V and 3 bases at J, with 10 bases between. Germline V gene data show CDR1 as MDHEN and CDR2 as SYDVKM. This CDR3 has 12 amino acids. Here the CDR3 DNA reads TGTGCCAGCGGAGGGGTGGACTATGGCTACACCTTC. Amino acids: CASGGVDYGYTF.

CDR3 sequence: CAWRATGGHGNTIYF. In DNA form, the CDR3 reads TGTGCCTGGAGAGCGACAGGGGGCCATGGAAACACCATATATTTT. The rearrangement uses TRBV30 and TRBJ1-3; 10 bases are a match to TRBD1. Germline CDR1 GTSNPN, CDR2 SVGIG (reference sequence). The CDR3 runs 15 residues. Trimming removed 3 bases from V and 3 bases from J; junction bases left unmatched: 5.

The chain joins TRBV25-1 to TRBJ1-4; D may be TRBD1 (6 bases). The CDR3 consists of 17 residues. Looked up from germline, CDR1 is MGHDK and CDR2 is SYGVNS. Trimming removed 2 bases at V and 6 bases at J, with 19 bases between. Written as DNA, the CDR3 is TGTGCCAGCAGTGAAACCCCGGGACGGGGGCAGGATGAAAAACTGTTTTTT. This codes for CASSETPGRGQDEKLFF. The entire variable domain, with the rest obtained from reference TRBV25-1 and TRBJ1-4, is as follows: EADIYQTPRYLVIGTGKKITLECSQTMGHDKMYWYQQDPGMELHLIHYSYGVNSTEKGDLSSESTVSRIRTEHFPLTLESARPSHTSQYLCASSETPGRGQDEKLFFGSGTQLSVL.

This clone showed up just once. V gene TRBV10-3 combines with J gene TRBJ2-5, with D uncertain. Between the trimmed V and J ends, which lost 11 bases and 5 bases, there was a span of 12 bases. The germline gives CDR1 ENHRY, CDR2 SYGVKD. This CDR3 is built from 11 residues. The CDR3 sequence: CASTAGETQYF. In DNA, the CDR3 is TGTGCCTCCACGGCCGGGGAGACCCAGTACTTC.

V usage is TRBV11-3 and J usage is TRBJ2-1; TRBD2 matches at 10 bases. The CDR3 contains 13 residues. The germline CDR1 and CDR2 sequences are SGHNT and YENEEA. J was trimmed by 10 bases and V by 5 bases; bases with no gene match: 5. For the CDR3, the DNA is TGTGCCAGCAGCCGGACTAGCGGTACGGAGCAGTTCTTC. Its protein is CASSRTSGTEQFF.

The chain joins TRBV11-1 to TRBJ2-5, with a tentative D call TRBD1 (5 bases). Trimming removed 3 bases at V and 3 bases at J, with 8 bases between. The CDR3 totals 13 residues. Per germline, CDR1 SGHAT and CDR2 FQDESV (reference sequence). The CDR3 region is CASSLIQEETQYF. CDR3 DNA sequence: TGTGCCAGCAGCTTGATACAGGAAGAGACCCAGTACTTC.

The gene calls are TRBV7-2 and TRBJ2-3; D unclear. V dropped 2 bases and J dropped 6 bases, with 9 bases sitting between them. This CDR3 has 13 residues. CDR1 and CDR2 from the germline V gene are SGHTA and FQGNSA. The CDR3 DNA follows: TGTGCCAGCAGCTTACAGCTTTGGGATACGCAGTATTTT. It encodes CASSLQLWDTQYF.

This chain links TRBV28 with TRBJ1-2, with 7 bases matching TRBD1. The CDR3 has 13 amino acids. The junction had 8 bases not matched to a gene; V was cut back by 9 bases and J by 4 bases. CDR1 MDHEN and CDR2 SYDVKM come from the germline V gene. The CDR3 spells CASLQGFGYGYTF. The CDR3 DNA reads as TGTGCCAGTTTACAGGGGTTCGGCTATGGCTACACCTTC.

CDR3 residues: CASSSAQGYEQYF. The DNA for the CDR3 is TGTGCCAGCAGCTCCGCCCAGGGCTACGAGCAGTACTTC. The V call is TRBV7-2, the J call TRBJ2-7; a weak D match, TRBD1 (5 bases). V was pared by 4 bases and J by 3 bases, with 10 bases between. The CDR3 runs to 13 residues. Germline assignment: CDR1 SGHTA and CDR2 FQGNSA.

The chain carries TRBV29-1 and TRBJ1-1; TRBD1 is a possible D gene (5 bases). Germline V gene lookup returns CDR1 SQVTM and CDR2 ANQGSEA. The germline V and J ends were trimmed by 6 bases and 3 bases, with 17 bases remaining between them. The CDR3 spans 14 residues. CDR3 residues: CSVVSGTWDTEAFF. CDR3 sequence (DNA): TGCAGCGTCGTTAGTGGGACTTGGGACACTGAAGCTTTCTTT.

J is TRBJ1-1 and V is TRBV27; 8 bases map to TRBD1. The CDR3 contains 15 residues. V dropped 5 bases and J dropped 4; count of bases not matched to a gene: 9. Looked up from germline, CDR1 is MNHEY and CDR2 is SMNVEV (reference sequence). For the CDR3, the DNA is TGTGCCAGCAGTACTAAACGACAGGGGAGCACTGAAGCTTTCTTT. Amino acids: CASSTKRQGSTEAFF.

This chain connects TRBV5-4 to TRBJ2-5; 10 bases match TRBD1. V dropped 4 bases and J dropped 3; count of bases not matched to a gene: 6. This CDR3 has 15 amino acids. The germline CDR1 and CDR2 sequences are SGHNT and YYREEE (reference sequence). The CDR3 DNA follows: TGTGCCAGCAGCCCTCCGACAGGGGGCAAAGAGACCCAGTACTTC. Encoded protein: CASSPPTGGKETQYF.

There are a few counts of this clone. This chain uses TRBV19 with TRBJ2-7; 8 bases are a match to TRBD2. Germline V CDR1 and CDR2: LNHDA, SQIVND (reference sequence). This CDR3 region has 14 residues. Trimming at V came to 7 bases and at J to 2 bases, leaving 7 bases not matched to a gene. The CDR3 reads CASISAGDTYEQYV. In DNA, the CDR3 is TGTGCCAGTATCTCAGCGGGGGACACCTACGAGCAGTACGTC.

The chain couples TRBV6-5 to TRBJ1-1; D remains unclear. Germline V lookup: CDR1 MNHEY, CDR2 SVGAGI. V gave up 2 bases and J gave up 4 bases, with 14 bases separating them. The CDR3 covers 15 residues. CDR3 residues: CASSYNGVDVTEAFF. CDR3 DNA: TGTGCCAGCAGTTACAACGGGGTGGATGTCACTGAAGCTTTCTTT.

This clone was seen just once. This chain's CDR3 is CATSRDGTSFSGNTIYF. CDR3 coding DNA: TGTGCCACCAGCAGAGATGGCACGAGCTTCTCTGGAAACACCATATATTTT. The V and J genes are TRBV15 and TRBJ1-3; D is unclear. V gave up 0 bases and J gave up 0 bases, with 12 bases separating them. CDR1 and CDR2 from the germline V gene are LNHNV and YYDKDF (reference sequence). CDR3 length: 17 residues.

The CDR3 region has the DNA TGTGCCAGCAGTTTAAGGCAGGGGAAGGGGAACACTGAAGCTTTCTTT. Protein: CASSLRQGKGNTEAFF. The rearrangement uses TRBV28 and TRBJ1-1; D is possibly TRBD1 (6 bases). Germline V gene lookup returns CDR1 MDHEN and CDR2 SYDVKM. CDR3 size: 16 residues. The V end lost 2 bases, the J end lost 1 base, and 14 bases lay between the germline ends.